The 12 T cell receptor beta chains below were found in one sample sequenced in a study of cytomegalovirus exposure and HLA in healthy donors. PCR involved 60 Vbeta and 13 Jbeta primers. Using immunoSEQ multiplex PCR, the repertoire was profiled, and TCRdb retains in-frame clones only, with some absent. Of more than 130,000 clones listed, 76% are singletons. The specimen sequenced was PBMCs. These TCRs come from a young man in good health and CMV-seronegative.

This clone was recorded a few times. The J gene is TRBJ2-3, the V gene TRBV19; D is undetermined. Germline V CDR1 and CDR2: LNHDA, SQIVND (reference sequence). Trimming shortened V by 3 bases and J by 0 bases, and 7 bases separated the two germline ends. The CDR3 has 14 residues. CDR3 DNA: TGTGCCAGTAGTATCGCGTTGAGCACAGATACGCAGTATTTT. It encodes CASSIALSTDTQYF.

The V gene is TRBV6-5, the J gene TRBJ2-5, with D tentatively TRBD1 (6 bases). The V end was cut by 7 bases, the J end by 7 bases, with 10 bases between. Germline-derived CDR1 and CDR2 are MNHEY and SVGAGI. CDR3 length: 11 amino acids. This chain's CDR3 is CASKQGGTQYF. CDR3 coding DNA: TGTGCCAGCAAACAGGGCGGGACCCAGTACTTC.

This chain uses TRBV5-1 with TRBJ1-4; TRBD1 matches at 7 bases. Germline loops: CDR1 SGHRS, CDR2 YFSETQ. This CDR3 region has 13 residues. Germline trimming cut 4 bases from V and 6 bases from J; bases unmatched to any gene: 3. CDR3 nucleotide sequence: TGCGCCAGCAGCCCAGGGACAGATGAAAAACTGTTTTTT. Translated, it gives CASSPGTDEKLFF.

The chain recombines TRBV28 with TRBJ2-3, with 7 bases fitting TRBD2. Unmatched junction bases numbered 7, after V lost 5 bases and J lost 2 bases. The CDR3 extends over 15 amino acids. Germline CDR1 MDHEN, CDR2 SYDVKM. The CDR3 sequence: CASSPGGQFTDTQYF. The CDR3 nucleotides read TGTGCCAGCAGTCCGGGAGGACAATTCACAGATACGCAGTATTTT.

The CDR3 DNA is TGTGCCAGCATCCATAGCGGGAGGGCGAACACCGGGGAGCTGTTTTTT. This encodes CASIHSGRANTGELFF. This chain connects TRBV27 to TRBJ2-2; 11 nucleotides line up with TRBD2. V was clipped by 7 bases and J by 0 bases; unmatched bases: 4. The CDR3 spans 16 residues. Germline loops: CDR1 MNHEY, CDR2 SMNVEV (reference sequence).

CDR3 DNA sequence: TGTGCCAGCAGCTATCTCAGGGGGGATGAAGCTTTCTTT. Residues: CASSYLRGDEAFF. The chain has TRBV27 and TRBJ1-1, with 7 bases identical to TRBD1. The V gene's germline CDR1 is MNHEY and CDR2 SMNVEV (reference sequence). The CDR3 loop spans 13 amino acids. Trimming at V came to 6 bases and at J to 7 bases, leaving 8 bases not matched to a gene.

This clone was seen only a few times. The chain joins TRBV2 to TRBJ1-1, with D tentatively TRBD1 (5 bases). This CDR3 is 15 amino acids long. The germline V gene has CDR1 SNHLY and CDR2 FYNNEI. Trimming left V 0 bases short and J 6 bases short, with 14 bases between. CDR3 coding DNA: TGTGCCAGCAGTGAAGCGGTATGGGGGGTCGCTGAAGCTTTCTTT. Its translation is CASSEAVWGVAEAFF.

The chain recombines TRBV18 with TRBJ2-1; 8 bases fit TRBD1. The CDR3 length is 16 residues. The V gene end was trimmed by 0 bases and the J gene end by 8 bases; junction bases not matched to a gene: 9. CDR1 and CDR2 from the germline V gene are KGHSH and LQKENI. The CDR3 here is CASSPPVSGGIDEQFF. CDR3 bases: TGTGCCAGCTCACCACCGGTCTCAGGGGGCATCGATGAGCAGTTCTTC.

The chain combines TRBV6-1 with TRBJ2-5, with 12 bases fitting TRBD2. V lost 3 bases and J lost 4; bases outside the gene matches: 12. In germline, CDR1 is MNHNS, CDR2 SASEGT. This CDR3 is built from 18 residues. The CDR3 region has the DNA TGTGCCAGCAGTGATGGAGTCGGGCTAGCGGGGGGGGGAGAGACCCAGTACTTC. It encodes CASSDGVGLAGGGETQYF.

This chain's CDR3 is CASSLYRAVQPQHF. The CDR3 DNA follows: TGTGCCAGCAGCTTATACAGGGCCGTTCAGCCCCAGCATTTT. The V and J genes are TRBV5-6 and TRBJ1-5, with a weak D call TRBD1 (6 bases). The CDR3 is 14 residues long. The germline V and J ends were trimmed by 2 bases and 6 bases, with 12 bases remaining between them. The germline gives CDR1 SGHDT, CDR2 YYEEEE.

This sequence joins TRBV27 and TRBJ1-2; 8 bases fit TRBD1. From germline, CDR1 is MNHEY and CDR2 SMNVEV (reference sequence). V lost 6 bases and J lost 5; bases outside the gene matches: 5. This CDR3 contains 13 residues. DNA for the CDR3: TGTGCCAGCAGAGTGGGGACAGGTTATGGCTACACCTTC. Translation: CASRVGTGYGYTF.

The rearrangement joins TRBV13 to TRBJ2-1; TRBD2 is a possible D gene (5 bases). V gave up 5 bases and J gave up 6 bases, with 8 bases separating them. The V gene's germline CDR1 is PRHDT and CDR2 FYEKMQ (reference sequence). This CDR3 comprises 12 residues. CDR3 sequence reads: CASSPDSNEQFF. CDR3 in DNA: TGTGCCAGCAGCCCGGACTCCAATGAGCAGTTCTTC. The whole variable domain, remainder taken from reference TRBV13 and TRBJ2-1, is AAGVIQSPRHLIKEKRETATLKCYPIPRHDTVYWYQQGPGQDPQFLISFYEKMQSDKGSIPDRFSAQQFSDYHSELNMSSLELGDSALYFCASSPDSNEQFFGPGTRLTVL.